A single sample is the source of the 24 T cell receptor beta chains below, sequenced in a study of T cells in localized non-small cell lung cancer. The data were produced by immunoSEQ multiplex PCR, yet TCRdb's version contains in-frame clones alone and is incomplete. This table holds some 2,700 clones, roughly 25% found once. The sequencing used lung tumor tissue, collected before any cancer treatment. The receptors were gathered from a female donor older than 55 with stage I lung adenocarcinoma.

This clone was counted between two and nine times. V and J are TRBV11-1 and TRBJ2-7; 8 bases are a match to TRBD1. Per germline, CDR1 SGHAT and CDR2 FQDESV (reference sequence). V was clipped by 1 base and J by 1 base; unmatched bases: 9. The CDR3 spans 17 residues. CDR3 DNA sequence: TGTGCCAGCAGCTTAGGGAGCGCAGGGGGCGGTTCCTACGAGCAGTACTTC. Residues: CASSLGSAGGGSYEQYF.

This clone was counted a few times. This chain links TRBV6-8 with TRBJ1-5; D perhaps matches TRBD1 (6 bases). The germline V gene has CDR1 MNHGY and CDR2 SAAAGT. V lost 0 bases and J lost 5, with 11 bases in between. The length of the CDR3 is 15 residues. The CDR3 spells CASSYSTGEDQPQHF. The CDR3, as DNA: TGTGCCAGCAGTTACTCGACAGGAGAGGATCAGCCCCAGCATTTT.

In this sample, this clone turned up many times. The V gene is TRBV11-3, the J gene TRBJ2-3, with TRBD2 identical over 9 bases. Germline trimming cut 5 bases from V and 3 bases from J; bases unmatched to any gene: 9. The germline V gene encodes CDR1 SGHNT and CDR2 YENEEA. CDR3 length: 16 residues. DNA for the CDR3: TGTGCCAGCAGCCACTCGGCGGGGGGGCAGACAGATACGCAGTATTTT. Residues: CASSHSAGGQTDTQYF.

J is TRBJ2-7 and V is TRBV6-8, with a tentative D call TRBD1 (6 bases). V lost 6 bases to trimming and J lost 6 bases, with 18 bases between them. The CDR3 runs to 14 residues. Germline loops: CDR1 MNHGY, CDR2 SAAAGT. CDR3 protein: CASSRLTVQGEQYF. In DNA, the CDR3 is TGTGCCAGCAGCAGACTAACGGTACAGGGCGAGCAGTACTTC.

J is TRBJ2-3 and V is TRBV15; tentative D call: TRBD1 (7 bases). The V end was cut by 0 bases, the J end by 2 bases, with 9 bases between. Germline loops: CDR1 LNHNV, CDR2 YYDKDF (reference sequence). The CDR3 contains 15 residues. The CDR3 region has the DNA TGTGCCACCAGCAGAGACAGGGGGGTCACAGATACGCAGTATTTT. It is translated as CATSRDRGVTDTQYF.

The J gene is TRBJ1-1, the V gene TRBV28, with TRBD1 matching over 8 bases. The CDR3 runs 12 residues. CDR1 and CDR2 (germline): MDHEN, SYDVKM. V dropped 5 bases and J dropped 6; count of bases not matched to a gene: 2. This CDR3 reads CASSTQGAEAFF. As DNA, the CDR3 is TGTGCCAGCAGTACACAGGGGGCTGAAGCTTTCTTT.

This rearrangement joins TRBV29-1 to TRBJ2-4; 7 nucleotides match TRBD1. With V trimmed by 3 bases and J by 6 bases, 8 bases remained unmatched. In germline, CDR1 is SQVTM, CDR2 ANQGSEA. The CDR3 is made up of 14 amino acids. This CDR3 reads CSVEIGRGINIQYF. For the CDR3, the DNA is TGCAGCGTTGAGATTGGCAGGGGGATAAACATTCAGTACTTC. The full variable domain, completed using reference TRBV29-1 and TRBJ2-4, is SAVISQKPSRDICQRGTSLTIQCQVDSQVTMMFWYRQQPGQSLTLIATANQGSEATYESGFVIDKFPISRPNLTFSTLTVSNMSPEDSSIYLCSVEIGRGINIQYFGAGTRLSVL.

This clone was counted a few times. This chain links TRBV6-8 with TRBJ1-2, with D unresolved. V was trimmed by 5 bases and J by 5 bases, leaving 12 bases between them. There are 13 residues in the CDR3. From germline, CDR1 is MNHGY and CDR2 SAAAGT. CDR3 DNA sequence: TGTGCCAGCAGTCGGGATCCCAGTTATGGCTACACCTTC. This sequence encodes CASSRDPSYGYTF.

The chain couples TRBV23-1 to TRBJ2-7, with 11 bases fitting TRBD1. TRBV23-1 is reported as an ORF; its role is uncertain. The CDR3 has 13 residues. The J segment lost 7 bases and the V segment lost 6 bases, leaving 5 bases of the junction unmatched. CDR3: CASSSDRGQEQYF. The CDR3 DNA reads TGCGCCAGCAGCTCGGACAGGGGGCAAGAGCAGTACTTC.

The V and J genes are TRBV10-3 and TRBJ1-5; D not certain. The CDR3 extends over 14 amino acids. Germline lookup yields CDR1 ENHRY and CDR2 SYGVKD. Deletions cut 10 bases from V and 0 bases from J, with 13 bases between. The CDR3 nucleotides are TGTGCCACCAGGAGTGGAAATAGCAATCAGCCCCAGCATTTT. Translation: CATRSGNSNQPQHF.

This clone was seen a handful of times. The genes are TRBV6-8 and TRBJ1-1; 9 bases are a match to TRBD1. V was pared by 5 bases and J by 5 bases, with 3 bases of the junction left unmatched. The CDR3 covers 13 residues. CDR1 MNHGY and CDR2 SAAAGT come from the germline V gene. CDR3 loop: CASSHGQGTEAFF. Here the CDR3 DNA reads TGTGCCAGCAGTCACGGACAGGGGACTGAAGCTTTCTTT.

In its sample, this clone was seen a few times. The rearrangement links TRBV19 to TRBJ1-1, with D unresolved. V shed 6 bases and J shed 2 bases, with 7 bases lying between them. The germline gives CDR1 LNHDA, CDR2 SQIVND (reference sequence). There are 12 residues in the CDR3. The DNA of the CDR3 is TGTGCCAGTAGGTACGGTAACACTGAAGCTTTCTTT. Its protein product is CASRYGNTEAFF.

This clone was observed a handful of times. This chain links TRBV10-3 with TRBJ2-1; D gene ambiguous. The CDR3 is made up of 15 amino acids. In germline, CDR1 is ENHRY, CDR2 SYGVKD. Trimming removed 2 bases at V and 3 bases at J, with 11 bases between. The CDR3 here is CAISEGSPYYNEQFF. The CDR3 DNA follows: TGTGCCATCAGTGAGGGCAGTCCCTACTACAATGAGCAGTTCTTC.

This clone has more than one count but fewer than ten. The chain has TRBV9 and TRBJ1-3; perhaps TRBD1 as D (6 bases). The germline V gene has CDR1 SGDLS and CDR2 YYNGEE. The CDR3 consists of 14 residues. Trimming shortened V by 7 bases and J by 3 bases, and 14 bases separated the two germline ends. The CDR3 loop is CASAYTGSGNTIYF. The CDR3 DNA is TGTGCCAGCGCCTATACAGGGAGTGGAAACACCATATATTTT.

This chain joins TRBV6-8 and TRBJ2-6; TRBD2 is a possible D gene (6 bases). The germline gives CDR1 MNHGY, CDR2 SAAAGT. This CDR3 spans 14 amino acids. V dropped 7 bases and J dropped 4 bases, with 11 bases sitting between them. CDR3 residues: CASTPGVGANVLTF. The CDR3, as DNA: TGTGCCAGCACCCCGGGGGTAGGGGCCAACGTCCTGACTTTC.

This clone was found a few times. The CDR3 spells CASSLRGSNEKLFF. CDR3 nucleotide sequence: TGTGCCAGCAGCTTAAGGGGATCGAATGAAAAACTGTTTTTT. The gene calls are TRBV11-3 and TRBJ1-4; weak D call: TRBD1 (5 bases). This CDR3 is built from 14 residues. Trimming stripped 2 bases from V and 5 bases from J, with 9 bases between. The V gene's germline CDR1 is SGHNT and CDR2 YENEEA.

The chain is built from TRBV25-1 and TRBJ1-1, with TRBD1 identical over 9 bases. The germline V gene encodes CDR1 MGHDK and CDR2 SYGVNS. The CDR3 extends over 15 amino acids. V lost 6 bases to trimming and J lost 5 bases; unmatched junction nucleotides: 10. CDR3 bases: TGTGCCAGCAGGGCAGGACAGGGGTGGGGGACTGAAGCTTTCTTT. Protein: CASRAGQGWGTEAFF.

V gene TRBV11-3 combines with J gene TRBJ1-3; tentative D call: TRBD1 (5 bases). Between the trimmed V and J ends, which lost 5 bases and 0 bases, there was a span of 20 bases. The germline V gene has CDR1 SGHNT and CDR2 YENEEA. CDR3 length: 18 amino acids. CDR3 DNA sequence: TGTGCCAGCAGCCCTTCCAGGAACAGGCCGACCTCTGGAAACACCATATATTTT. It is translated as CASSPSRNRPTSGNTIYF.

J is TRBJ1-2 and V is TRBV19; 7 nucleotides agree with TRBD1. This CDR3 is 16 amino acids long. Germline CDR1 is LNHDA and CDR2 is SQIVND (reference sequence). Losses at the gene ends were 7 bases for V and 4 bases for J; bases not matched to a gene: 15. The CDR3 coding sequence is TGTGCCAGTACCCAACCGGGACAGTTGAATACCTATGGCTACACCTTC. Translating it yields CASTQPGQLNTYGYTF.

Only a few counts were recorded for this clone. The J gene is TRBJ2-3, the V gene TRBV5-1, with a weak D call TRBD2 (6 bases). The V end was cut by 4 bases, the J end by 0 bases, with 12 bases between. Looked up from germline, CDR1 is SGHRS and CDR2 is YFSETQ. The CDR3 loop spans 15 amino acids. CDR3 coding DNA: TGCGCCAGCAGCCCCCTTAGCGGAAGCACAGATACGCAGTATTTT. Translated, it gives CASSPLSGSTDTQYF.

The chain has TRBV5-1 and TRBJ2-2, with D perhaps matching TRBD1 or TRBD2 (6 bases each). The CDR3 is 16 amino acids. Germline V gives CDR1 SGHRS, CDR2 YFSETQ. With 3 bases removed from V and 0 bases from J, the gap between germline ends came to 12 bases. CDR3 nucleotide sequence: TGCGCCAGCAGCTCCTACGGGGGCTCGAACACCGGGGAGCTGTTTTTT. Translated: CASSSYGGSNTGELFF.

This clone has just a few counts. J is TRBJ2-1 and V is TRBV9; 8 bases are a match to TRBD2. This CDR3 is 14 amino acids long. The J segment lost 10 bases and the V segment lost 5 bases, leaving 11 bases of the junction unmatched. Germline V lookup: CDR1 SGDLS, CDR2 YYNGEE. CDR3 nucleotides: TGTGCCAGCAGTCCGGGACTAGGGGGAGGGGAGCAGTTCTTC. Translated, it gives CASSPGLGGGEQFF.

The gene calls are TRBV30 and TRBJ2-3, with D unresolved. Germline assignment: CDR1 GTSNPN and CDR2 SVGIG (reference sequence). The CDR3 totals 11 residues. Trimming left V 5 bases short and J 5 bases short, with 8 bases between. CDR3 amino acids: CAWSGQDTQYF. The CDR3 bases are TGTGCCTGGTCCGGGCAAGATACGCAGTATTTT.

This clone is labeled as medium-sized. This chain connects TRBV2 to TRBJ1-5, with 10 positions matching TRBD1. Germline CDR1 and CDR2: SNHLY and FYNNEI. V trimming: 8 bases; J trimming: 2 bases; junction bases outside the gene matches: 6. This CDR3 is 15 amino acids long. The CDR3 reads CASRSGTGGNQPQHF. For the CDR3, the DNA is TGTGCCAGCCGTTCCGGGACAGGGGGCAATCAGCCCCAGCATTTT.